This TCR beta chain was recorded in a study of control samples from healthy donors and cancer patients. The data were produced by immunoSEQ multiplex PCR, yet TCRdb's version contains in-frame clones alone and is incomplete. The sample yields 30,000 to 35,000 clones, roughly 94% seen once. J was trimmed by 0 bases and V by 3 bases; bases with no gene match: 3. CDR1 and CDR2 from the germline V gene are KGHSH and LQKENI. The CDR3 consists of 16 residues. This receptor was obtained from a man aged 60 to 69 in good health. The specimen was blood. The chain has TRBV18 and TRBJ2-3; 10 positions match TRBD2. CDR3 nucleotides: TGTGCCAGCTCACCCATACTAGCGGGAAGCACAGATACGCAGTATTTT. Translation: CASSPILAGSTDTQYF.